This T cell receptor (beta chain) was profiled in a study of T cell responses to AZD1222 COVID-19 vaccine. Study-level results: Clonal diversity may have been underestimated in mostly white British donors. Spike was spanned by vaccine-associated CD4 TCRs, with dominance at 160-218 and 743-854.

The data were produced by immunoSEQ multiplex PCR, yet TCRdb's version contains in-frame clones alone and is incomplete. The sample lists some 130,000 clones, over 85% seen once, with 1.9% in the top ten. The V and J ends lost 7 bases and 3 bases respectively, with 12 bases between them. In germline, CDR1 is SGHAT, CDR2 FQDESV (reference sequence). The CDR3 runs 13 residues. Turning to this clone: Antigen: not known.

The V call is TRBV11-1, the J call TRBJ1-1, with D tentatively TRBD1 (5 bases). The material was peripheral blood, obtained on day 0 of AZD1222 vaccination. The receptor's source is an adult in good health. Here the CDR3 reads CASMGWGDTEAFF. Here the CDR3 DNA reads TGTGCCAGCATGGGATGGGGGGACACTGAAGCTTTCTTT.